This TCR beta chain was retrieved from a study of blood T cell repertoires in COVID-19. Study-wide background: Sites in the United States, Italy and Spain provided acute and convalescent COVID-19 samples. From T cells, B-cell-depleted T cells, or PBMCs came the material, which was cDNA or gDNA.

Germline V gene sequence: CDR1 SGHTA, CDR2 FQGNSA. V shed 5 bases and J 5 bases; nucleotides not matched to a gene: 10. The CDR3 consists of 15 residues. Original analysis: Estimated nucleated cell counts came from reference gene primer amplification. Generated by immunoSEQ multiplex PCR, the TCRdb table keeps only in-frame clones and is missing some. V and J calls and clone size are copied from that table; D and trimming were computed from the DNA. The sample has approximately 150,000 clones, 88% seen once. The sequence came from a man in his fifties who had recovered from COVID-19. The chain employs TRBV7-2 and TRBJ2-5; TRBD1 aligns across 8 bases. The specimen sequenced was peripheral blood. CDR3 residues: CASSATGATGETQYF. The CDR3 DNA reads TGTGCCAGCAGCGCGACAGGGGCTACGGGGGAGACCCAGTACTTC.